One T cell receptor beta chain is described in this entry. It lacks a known antigen. No base quality values were provided; no much bigger clone lies one nucleotide off. The CDR3 spans 15 residues, from the cysteine through the phenylalanine. The entry retains the CDR3 DNA only, 45 bases that are in frame from base 1. V lost 4 bases and J lost 3 bases, and the count of bases not matched to a germline gene is 6. According to the germline V gene, CDR1 reads SGDLS and CDR2 reads YYNGEE. The library was generated by RT-PCR. The reads were generated on an Illumina HiSeq 2500. TCRdb trimmed the raw reads at Q25, called clones with MiXCR and kept productive beta chains. For every CDR3 protein sequence, its rows merge into one entry that carries the most common genes and DNA. This sample is represented by over 8,500 distinct CDR3 sequences; 70% to 85% of them were singletons. Jointly, the top ten make up 7% to 8% of the sample.

The sample originates from a study of yellow fever vaccine responses in identical twins (dated by TCRdb to between 2018 and 2020). With regard to the full study: The study precisely tracked vaccine-responding T cell clones in identical twins. What the work shows at the level of the full study, not this receptor alone: According to the authors, the vaccine-induced T cell response in identical twins seemed to be partly convergent and partly specific to each individual.

This clonotype was obtained from a woman aged 18 to 35 who received the yellow fever vaccine. Donor details come from another sample of the same person, matched by shared clones. The rearranged segments are TRBV9 and TRBJ2-3, with 9 bases aligning to TRBD2. Sequences were derived from T cells from blood (PBMCs), unsorted or a sorted subset (not recorded which), sampled before or after yellow fever vaccination (not recorded which). Here the CDR3 is given as CASSLSGSTTDTQYF. The DNA sequence follows: TGTGCCAGCAGCCTTAGCGGGAGTACGACAGATACGCAGTATTTT. When the CDR3 is completed using the reference TRBV9 and TRBJ2-3 genes on either side, the full variable domain is DSGVTQTPKHLITATGQRVTLRCSPRSGDLSVYWYQQSLDQGLQFLIQYYNGEERAKGNILERFSAQQFPDLHSELNLSSLELGDSALYFCASSLSGSTTDTQYFGPGTRLTVL.